The 20 T cell receptor beta chains below were found in one sample sequenced in a study of control samples from healthy donors and cancer patients. TCRdb's table, derived via immunoSEQ multiplex PCR, lists solely in-frame clones and lacks some. The table includes just under 65,000 clones, 75% to 85% detected once. The specimen was blood. Receptors originate from a middle-aged man in good health.

This chain's CDR3 is CAVSGSSTDTQYF. The CDR3 DNA sequence: TGTGCTGTAAGCGGGAGTAGCACAGATACGCAGTATTTT. The rearrangement uses TRBV19 and TRBJ2-3; TRBD2 agrees at 8 bases. This CDR3 comprises 13 residues. Germline-derived CDR1 and CDR2 are LNHDA and SQIVND (reference sequence).

This clone was recorded only once. The chain recombines TRBV25-1 with TRBJ2-2; D is possibly TRBD2 (6 bases). The CDR3 consists of 13 residues. V was clipped by 6 bases and J by 3 bases, with 8 bases between them. CDR1 is MGHDK and CDR2 is SYGVNS in the germline V gene. As DNA, the CDR3 is TGTGCCAGCAGGATAGCGGACACCGGGGAGCTGTTTTTT. This translates into CASRIADTGELFF.

V and J are TRBV15 and TRBJ1-1; TRBD1 is a possible D gene (6 bases). Trimming left V 8 bases short and J 2 bases short, with 12 bases between. This CDR3 region has 13 residues. In germline, CDR1 is LNHNV, CDR2 YYDKDF (reference sequence). The CDR3 protein is CATEGGRNTEAFF. The DNA for the CDR3 is TGTGCCACCGAGGGGGGGCGTAACACTGAAGCTTTCTTT. Combining the CDR3 with reference TRBV15 and TRBJ1-1 gives the whole variable domain DAMVIQNPRYQVTQFGKPVTLSCSQTLNHNVMYWYQQKSSQAPKLLFHYYDKDFNNEADTPDNFQSRRPNTSFCFLDIRSPGLGDTAMYLCATEGGRNTEAFFGQGTRLTVV.

The rearrangement links TRBV14 to TRBJ2-3; TRBD2 matches 9 bases. The V segment lost 1 base and the J segment 0 bases; nucleotides outside the gene matches: 5. Germline CDR1 and CDR2: SGHDN and FVKESK. The CDR3 loop spans 17 amino acids. CDR3 protein: CASSQAWTSVSTDTQYF. The CDR3 coding sequence is TGTGCCAGCAGCCAAGCGTGGACTAGCGTTAGCACAGATACGCAGTATTTT. The whole variable domain, filled in from reference TRBV14 and TRBJ2-3, reads EAGVTQFPSHSVIEKGQTVTLRCDPISGHDNLYWYRRVMGKEIKFLLHFVKESKQDESGMPNNRFLAERTGGTYSTLKVQPAELEDSGVYFCASSQAWTSVSTDTQYFGPGTRLTVL.

This rearrangement joins TRBV24-1 to TRBJ1-5; 8 nucleotides agree with TRBD1. V lost 3 bases to trimming and J lost 6 bases; unmatched junction nucleotides: 6. From germline, CDR1 is KGHDR and CDR2 SFDVKD. The CDR3 has 15 residues. The CDR3 is CATSDTGQGPQPQHF. CDR3 DNA sequence: TGTGCCACCAGTGATACCGGACAGGGCCCTCAGCCCCAGCATTTT.

The chain is built from TRBV2 and TRBJ2-3, with TRBD1 matching 9 bases. The CDR3 runs to 16 residues. Losses at the gene ends were 1 base for V and 5 bases for J; bases not matched to a gene: 7. Germline values: CDR1 SNHLY, CDR2 FYNNEI. The CDR3 is CASSEEQGAAQDTQYF. The CDR3 DNA reads TGTGCCAGCAGTGAAGAACAGGGGGCCGCCCAAGATACGCAGTATTTT.

V and J are TRBV5-1 and TRBJ1-1, with D perhaps matching TRBD1 (5 bases). CDR1 is SGHRS and CDR2 is YFSETQ in the germline V gene. This CDR3 has 14 amino acids. Trimming cost V 2 bases and J 5 bases, with 13 bases left between them. The chain's CDR3 is CASSFVAGTTEAFF. The CDR3 DNA reads as TGCGCCAGCAGCTTCGTAGCAGGGACGACTGAAGCTTTCTTT.

The chain couples TRBV19 to TRBJ2-7; D assignment may be TRBD1 or TRBD2 (5 bases each). V shed 4 bases and J shed 2 bases, with 15 bases lying between them. CDR3 length: 15 amino acids. Germline lookup yields CDR1 LNHDA and CDR2 SQIVND (reference sequence). CDR3 nucleotide sequence: TGTGCCAGTAGTAGCACCGGGACGGGGACCTACGAGCAGTACTTC. Its translation: CASSSTGTGTYEQYF.

The chain joins TRBV28 to TRBJ1-2; D is unresolved. Trimming cost V 2 bases and J 8 bases, with 12 bases left between them. This CDR3 is built from 13 residues. The V gene's germline CDR1 is MDHEN and CDR2 SYDVKM. CDR3 residues: CASSLGGIPGYTF. CDR3 coding DNA: TGTGCCAGCAGTTTAGGTGGGATTCCAGGCTACACCTTC.

The chain carries TRBV11-1 and TRBJ2-3; 8 bases line up with TRBD1. This CDR3 region has 15 residues. After removal of 2 bases from V and 11 bases from J, the junction contained 12 bases not matched to a gene. Germline assignment: CDR1 SGHAT and CDR2 FQDESV (reference sequence). CDR3 coding DNA: TGTGCCAGCAGCTTACAGGGGGCTTTGGGGGGTAAGCAGTATTTT. It codes for CASSLQGALGGKQYF.

The chain joins TRBV6-5 to TRBJ1-2; the D gene is possibly TRBD1 (6 bases). With 6 bases removed from V and 4 bases from J, the gap between germline ends came to 12 bases. The CDR3 has 13 residues. Germline CDR1 and CDR2: MNHEY and SVGAGI. The CDR3 bases are TGTGCCAGCAGCCCCGGACAGAGCTATGGCTACACCTTC. The encoded protein is CASSPGQSYGYTF.

The chain employs TRBV5-1 and TRBJ2-3; D is unresolved. Trimming pared 0 bases from V and 5 bases from J, leaving 13 bases between. The CDR3 extends over 15 amino acids. CDR1 SGHRS and CDR2 YFSETQ come from the germline V gene. The CDR3 spells CASSLETVKGDTQYF. CDR3 coding DNA: TGCGCCAGCAGCTTGGAAACAGTCAAGGGAGATACGCAGTATTTT.

The chain couples TRBV7-2 to TRBJ2-2; TRBD2 matches at 10 bases. V was clipped by 5 bases and J by 6 bases; unmatched bases: 6. There are 15 residues in the CDR3. Germline loops: CDR1 SGHTA, CDR2 FQGNSA. The CDR3: CASSQAGGPAGELFF. The CDR3 nucleotides are TGTGCCAGCAGCCAAGCGGGGGGGCCTGCCGGGGAGCTGTTTTTT.

The V call is TRBV2, the J call TRBJ2-1; 7 bases align to TRBD2. V shed 3 bases, J shed 2 bases, and the junction held 4 bases outside the gene matches. The CDR3 is 15 residues long. Germline V CDR1 and CDR2: SNHLY, FYNNEI. This CDR3 reads CASSDVSGTYNEQFF. In nucleotides, the CDR3 is TGTGCCAGCAGTGACGTCAGCGGGACCTACAATGAGCAGTTCTTC.

In its sample, this clone is medium-sized. V usage is TRBV28 and J usage is TRBJ1-4; TRBD1 aligns across 7 bases. With 3 bases clipped from V and 10 bases from J, the junction kept 8 bases outside the gene matches. The CDR3 consists of 14 residues. Germline CDR1 MDHEN, CDR2 SYDVKM. Here the CDR3 DNA reads TGTGCCAGCAGTTTGCCCCGACAGGGCGCAAAACTGTTTTTT. Translated: CASSLPRQGAKLFF.

This clone was detected only a few times. The chain combines TRBV14 with TRBJ2-1; 8 bases are a match to TRBD2. The length of the CDR3 is 14 residues. From germline, CDR1 is SGHDN and CDR2 FVKESK. Losses at the gene ends were 5 bases for V and 6 bases for J; bases not matched to a gene: 6. CDR3 loop: CASSGLAWSNEQFF. The CDR3 region has the DNA TGTGCCAGCAGCGGACTAGCCTGGTCCAATGAGCAGTTCTTC. The variable domain in full, completed from reference TRBV14 and TRBJ2-1, reads EAGVTQFPSHSVIEKGQTVTLRCDPISGHDNLYWYRRVMGKEIKFLLHFVKESKQDESGMPNNRFLAERTGGTYSTLKVQPAELEDSGVYFCASSGLAWSNEQFFGPGTRLTVL.

V and J are TRBV6-5 and TRBJ1-1, with D uncertain. This CDR3 region has 14 residues. In germline, CDR1 is MNHEY, CDR2 SVGAGI. V lost 6 bases, J lost 4 bases, and 15 bases lay in between. The CDR3 protein is CASRDVLTSTEAFF. CDR3 DNA sequence: TGTGCCAGCAGGGACGTGCTTACATCCACTGAAGCTTTCTTT.

This chain links TRBV15 with TRBJ2-6, with 7 bases that match TRBD1. This CDR3 has 16 residues. V was pared by 4 bases and J by 4 bases, with 7 bases of the junction left unmatched. Germline CDR1 reads LNHNV; CDR2 reads YYDKDF (reference sequence). The DNA for the CDR3 is TGTGCCACCAGCATCAGAAGGGGGCAAGGGGCCAACGTCCTGACTTTC. It codes for CATSIRRGQGANVLTF.

This clone appeared a single time. V usage is TRBV19 and J usage is TRBJ1-4; 7 positions agree with TRBD1. J lost 7 bases, V lost 3 bases, and 8 bases had no gene match. From germline, CDR1 is LNHDA and CDR2 SQIVND (reference sequence). This CDR3 region has 15 residues. CDR3 in DNA: TGTGCCAGTAGTATGTTGACAGGGTTGTTTGAAAAACTGTTTTTT. It translates to CASSMLTGLFEKLFF.

The count of this clone is one. The chain combines TRBV6-2 or TRBV6-3 with TRBJ2-3; the D is unclear. Trimming pared 6 bases from V and 0 bases from J, leaving 16 bases between. Germline CDR1 MNHEY, CDR2 SVGEGT. The length of the CDR3 is 16 residues. The CDR3 protein is CASSRRQVASTDTQYF. DNA of the CDR3: TGTGCCAGCAGCCGACGACAAGTTGCTAGCACAGATACGCAGTATTTT.